A single T cell receptor (beta chain) is shown here with its context. Its antigen is unknown. This specimen includes other DNA sequences encoding the same CDR3. Receptor libraries were prepared by the immunoSEQ multiplex PCR assay. A mixture of 60 forward primers for TCR Vbeta segments and 13 reverse primers for TCR Jbeta segments was used in the multiplex PCR. A multiplex PCR assay on genomic DNA amplified the CDR3 region of rearranged TCR beta genes. Amplified TCR beta libraries were sequenced as 87-base-pair reads on the Illumina HiSeq System. The published analysis was carried out like this. In a later analysis, roughly 80 million unique TCR beta chains were counted across the 650 to 750 repertoires, and around 10 million of these chains were shared by at least two donors. To remove PCR and sequencing errors, raw reads were error-corrected and collapsed into unique sequences using a nearest-neighbor algorithm that merged closely related sequences. V, D and J gene segments were assigned by aligning CDR3 sequences to IMGT reference sequences. For a sequence to be retained, at least a six-nucleotide match to both a V gene segment and a J gene segment was required. A rearrangement was called productive if the CDR3 had no stop codons and remained in frame with V and J, and every other rearrangement was called non-productive. Following IMGT convention, CDR3 was defined as the stretch from the second conserved V-encoded cysteine to the conserved J-encoded phenylalanine. Sequences without an unambiguous match to a single V gene segment were excluded from the earlier analysis of a few hundred of the donors. In an earlier analysis of several hundred of the donors, V segments were called functional above 56.7% productive rearrangements and were called segregating when the between-donor standard deviation exceeded 5%. To diagnose cytomegalovirus status from the catalog of TCR beta chain sequences, a statistical classification framework was built. V and J gene assignment, in a later analysis, came from comparing TCR nucleotide sequences with IMGT/GENE-DB human TR gene sequences. In a later analysis, CDR3 sequences and most-parsimonious VDJ recombination scenarios were assigned using the TCRdist pipeline. In a later analysis, each TCR beta chain was defined by its CDR3 amino acid sequence together with its V-gene family, and reads without a unique V-gene family were excluded. In a later analysis, fewer than 650 highly shared, low-generation-probability nucleotide sequences were removed to address suspected cross-contamination and a sequencing artifact. In a later analysis, a clonal expansion index was calculated for each public chain from normalized within-repertoire ranks of inferred template counts. A later analysis computed generation probabilities with a VDJ recombination model fitted to out-of-frame rearrangements, and checked the results against IGoR. Hypergeometric tests were used in a later analysis to score TCR-TCR, TCR-HLA and TCR-CMV co-occurrence, with a repertoire-size bias correction applied to the TCR pairs. In a later analysis, false discovery rates were estimated by permuting HLA or CMV assignments 20 times. In a later analysis, co-occurring TCRs were grouped using DBSCAN, and TCRdist sequence similarity was added for clustering within HLA-allele-positive subsets. Repertoires with fewer than 30,000 or more than 120,000 public chains, plus five repertoires with anomalous nucleotide sharing, were excluded from co-occurrence clustering. TCRdb took this table from immuneACCESS and kept in-frame rearrangements with V and J called. Such tables lack part of the clones; where checked against another copy, unresolved V genes explain under half of the gap, and the rest is unexplained. The V and J calls and the clone size are those of that table, but D and trimming were determined from the DNA. The sample's records list about 140,000 clones. The ten biggest clones cover 2% to 2.5% of the sample.

The source of the sample is a study of cytomegalovirus exposure and HLA in healthy donors (dated by TCRdb to between 2016 and 2019). Regarding the research as a whole: An earlier analysis of 587 of the donors reported roughly 300 Gb of sequence data and about 120 million unique TCR beta sequences obtained from approximately 180 million T cells. An early release that covered fewer than 800 HLA-typed donors contained about 300 gigabases of sequencing data and 75 million to 100 million unique TCR sequences. Of the 300 to 500 genotyped donors, 81% were placed in the genetic ancestry cluster associated with self-reported Caucasian donors. The study aimed to test whether signatures of past pathogen exposure could be identified by cataloging public T cell receptors. Using immunosequencing, the study profiled T cell repertoires from 550 to 750 subjects and related those repertoires to cytomegalovirus serostatus. A separate validation cohort of approximately 130 different subjects was used in addition to the roughly 700-subject first cohort. High-throughput TCR immunosequencing, statistical association of individual TCRs with disease status, and machine learning were combined to predict cytomegalovirus infection status. In a later analysis, previously published TCR beta repertoires from fewer than 750 donors were re-analyzed and high-resolution HLA genotyping was added so that TCR occurrence patterns could be studied. Rather than using new phenotypic data, the later analysis identified candidate immune exposures from TCR beta sequences and from how often those sequences occurred across donors. An earlier analysis of about 600 of the donors used high-throughput TCR beta sequencing to judge whether each TCR beta V gene segment behaved as functional or pseudogenic. Donor age, sex, ethnicity and CMV serostatus were collected together with the repertoire data. Genome-wide SNP genotypes for about 55% of the 666 donors were used in a later genetic analysis, which treated that subset as a discovery cohort. All discovery cohort repertoires had been generated using a single sequencing platform. Both class I and class II loci were covered by HLA typing, at four-digit resolution. The number of donors typed differed by locus, with about 629-630 for A, B, C, DRB1 and DQB1, more than 500 for DQA1, about 610 for DPA1, and 450 to 480 for DPB1. Because of strong linkage in the cohort, 5 or 6 DR-DQ haplotypes were treated as single units for association and clustering. On average, around 230,000 unique TCR beta nucleotide sequences were sequenced per donor among about 400 genotyped donors of the cohort, with roughly 18% of those sequences being non-productive. Results and caveats for the whole study, not just this receptor: V-gene and J-gene trimming of TCR beta chains was associated with a missense DCLRE1C variant in a later genetic analysis, and the association was replicated in an independent cohort. Compared with equally common non-associated chains, HLA-associated TCR beta chains in a later analysis were more clonally expanded and had lower generation probabilities. In an earlier analysis of some 550 of the donors, most TCR beta V segments were observed in productive rearrangements about 90% or about 30% of the time, broadly matching IMGT annotations. Because HLA typing was unavailable for some donors at each locus, only the typed subset was used in association tests. The study gave a list of over 150 TCR beta chains associated with cytomegalovirus. According to a later genetic analysis, donors in an Asian-associated ancestry cluster had fewer N-insertions in productive TCRs than the approximately 700-donor mean. In vitro tests confirmed that a few of the cytomegalovirus-associated TCR beta chains recognize cytomegalovirus antigens. In a later analysis, several top co-occurrence clusters were reported to appear linked to parvovirus B19, influenza, CMV and Epstein-Barr virus. A later analysis associated about 16,000 TCR beta sequences with specific HLA alleles at a false discovery rate of 0.05. The 87-base-pair reads could not distinguish some IMGT-functional V segments, including TRBV6-2 and TRBV6-3, so those segments were excluded. Assigning TCR associations to individual alleles was difficult when HLA alleles, especially DR and DQ, strongly co-occurred. Most TCR sequences were seen in very few donors, while some public TCRs were found in many individuals. Linkage disequilibrium might explain the correlated functional status among segregating V segments, but an unknown experimental factor could not be excluded. According to a later analysis, most CMV-associated TCR beta chains appeared to be HLA-restricted, and the HLA associations seemed to be driven largely by CMV exposure. In both the original and validation cohorts, the classifier was reported to diagnose cytomegalovirus status with high specificity and sensitivity. It was suggested by the authors that the approach could potentially be generalized to other disease states and immunological phenotypes. A further reported finding was that TCR beta sequences accurately predicted the HLA-A and HLA-B alleles for most subjects in the first cohort. According to a later analysis, TCR association rates differed among HLA loci, with DRB1 alleles showing the most associated TCRs and HLA-C alleles showing the fewest. Presence/absence analyses assumed roughly uniform sequencing depth across donors, an assumption that may not hold. A cluster of highly shared sequence variants was judged likely to be a technical artifact of the sequencing pipeline. Only TCR beta chains were sequenced in this cohort, and the absence of alpha or paired-chain data limited detectable features. The only immune exposure information available for the cohort was CMV serostatus. Because counts were too low, some 17 rarely observed V segments, including chromosome 9 orphons, were left out of the earlier analysis of approximately 580 of the donors.

The cohort was made up of approximately 670 healthy bone marrow donors. At the time of sampling, every cohort member was nominally healthy, though immune exposures that went unrecorded were likely present. The donor tested CMV seronegative, placing the donor among the 350 to 400 seronegative members of the cohort. A peripheral blood sample was provided by each donor, and peripheral blood mononuclear cells were used for TCR beta sequencing. Genomic DNA was extracted from the blood cell samples with the Qiagen DNeasy Blood Extraction Kit. The CDR3 measures 14 amino acids from cysteine to phenylalanine. The only DNA kept is the CDR3, 42 bases in frame from the first base. The germline V gene gives CDR1 as MNHNS and CDR2 as SASEGT. V is pared back by 1 base and J by 3 bases, with 6 bases lying between the germline termini.

The sequenced sample consisted of PBMCs. The chain is made from TRBV6-1 and TRBJ2-2; the D gene identity is not certain. This clonotype was obtained from a woman younger than 35 in good health and CMV-seronegative. The nucleotides read TGTGCCAGCAGTGAAGTGGCGGACACCGGGGAGCTGTTTTTT. It translates as CASSEVADTGELFF.